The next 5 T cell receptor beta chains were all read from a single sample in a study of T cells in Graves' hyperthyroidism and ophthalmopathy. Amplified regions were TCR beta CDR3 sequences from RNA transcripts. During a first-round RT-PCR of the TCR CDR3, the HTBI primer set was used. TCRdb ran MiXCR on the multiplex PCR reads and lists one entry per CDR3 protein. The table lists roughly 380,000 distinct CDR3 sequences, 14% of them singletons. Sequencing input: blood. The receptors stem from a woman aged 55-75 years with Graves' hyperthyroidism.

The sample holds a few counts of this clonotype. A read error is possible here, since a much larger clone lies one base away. The CDR3 reads CASSELGLANAGEMFF. The CDR3 coding sequence is TGTGCCAGCAGTGAGTTGGGACTAGCGAACGCCGGGGAGATGTTTTTT. The V gene is TRBV2, the J gene TRBJ2-2; 10 positions match TRBD2. The CDR3 totals 16 residues. Per germline, CDR1 SNHLY and CDR2 FYNNEI.

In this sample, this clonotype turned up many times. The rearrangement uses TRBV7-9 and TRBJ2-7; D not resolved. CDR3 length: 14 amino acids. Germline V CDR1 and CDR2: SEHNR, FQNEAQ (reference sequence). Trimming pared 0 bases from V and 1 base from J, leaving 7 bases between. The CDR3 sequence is CASSLAGSSYEQYF. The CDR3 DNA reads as TGTGCCAGCAGCTTAGCTGGGTCTTCCTACGAGCAGTACTTC.

The CDR3 DNA reads TGTGCCAGCAGCAACTGGACAGGTGGCTCCTACGAGCAGTACTTC. It is translated as CASSNWTGGSYEQYF. The chain carries TRBV7-9 and TRBJ2-7; 7 positions match TRBD1. CDR3 size: 15 residues. Germline V gene sequence: CDR1 SEHNR, CDR2 FQNEAQ (reference sequence). J lost 0 bases, V lost 5 bases, and 7 bases had no gene match.

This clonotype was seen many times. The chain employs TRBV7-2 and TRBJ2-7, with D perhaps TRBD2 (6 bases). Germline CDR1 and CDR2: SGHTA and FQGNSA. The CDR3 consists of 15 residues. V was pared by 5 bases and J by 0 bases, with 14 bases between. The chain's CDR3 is CASSQMAGYSYEQYF. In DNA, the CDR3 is TGTGCCAGCAGCCAGATGGCGGGATACTCCTACGAGCAGTACTTC.

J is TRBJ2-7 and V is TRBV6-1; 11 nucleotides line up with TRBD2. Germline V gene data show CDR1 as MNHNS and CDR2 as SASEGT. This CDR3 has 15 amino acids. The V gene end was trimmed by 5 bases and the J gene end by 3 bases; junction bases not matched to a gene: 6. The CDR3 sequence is CASSLTSGGLYEQYF. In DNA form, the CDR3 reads TGTGCCAGCAGTTTAACTAGCGGGGGCCTCTACGAGCAGTACTTC.